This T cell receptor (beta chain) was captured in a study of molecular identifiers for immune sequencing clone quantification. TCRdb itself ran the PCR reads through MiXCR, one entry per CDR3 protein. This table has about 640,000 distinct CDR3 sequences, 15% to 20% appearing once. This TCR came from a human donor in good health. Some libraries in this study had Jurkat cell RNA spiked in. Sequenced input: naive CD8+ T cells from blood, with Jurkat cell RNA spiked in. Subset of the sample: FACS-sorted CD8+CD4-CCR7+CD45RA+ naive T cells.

The DNA of the CDR3 is TGTGCCACCAGCACCCAAACTGACAGGGGGTCGCCTGAAGCTTTCTTT. Its translation: CATSTQTDRGSPEAFF. This chain joins TRBV15 and TRBJ1-1; 9 bases line up with TRBD1. The J segment lost 6 bases and the V segment lost 4 bases, leaving 12 bases of the junction unmatched. Germline assignment: CDR1 LNHNV and CDR2 YYDKDF (reference sequence). This CDR3 is built from 16 residues.